This is a list of T cell receptor beta chains from one sample in a study of cytomegalovirus exposure and HLA in healthy donors. Only in-frame clones appear in the TCRdb table, and some are missing; sequencing was by immunoSEQ multiplex PCR. Here the sample spans roughly 150,000 clones, 75% being singletons. The sample consisted of PBMCs. These receptors all come from a man between 18 and 35 years old in good health and CMV-seropositive. CDR3s include the opening cysteine and the closing phenylalanine or tryptophan. A D gene is named only where the DNA matches it firmly. The listing skips clone size in some rows; elsewhere it reads once, few, many or a size class.

V gene	clone size	J gene	D gene	CDR3 protein	CDR3 DNA
TRBV7-2	.	TRBJ1-1	TRBD1	CASSLAQGGVAEAFF	TGTGCCAGCAGCTTAGCGCAGGGGGGAGTGGCTGAAGCTTTCTTT
TRBV9	.	TRBJ2-7	.	CASSPTGHTYEQYF	TGTGCCAGCAGCCCCACGGGACATACCTACGAGCAGTACTTC
TRBV27	few	TRBJ1-4	TRBD1	CASSPRGYGEKLFF	TGTGCCAGCAGTCCCAGGGGGTATGGGGAAAAACTGTTTTTT
TRBV6-5	.	TRBJ1-1	.	CASSYGRQNTEAFF	TGTGCCAGCAGTTACGGCCGACAGAACACTGAAGCTTTCTTT
TRBV5-5	few	TRBJ1-1	TRBD1	CASSPGTENTEAFF	TGTGCCAGCAGCCCCGGGACAGAGAACACTGAAGCTTTCTTT
TRBV6-6	.	TRBJ1-2	TRBD1	CASSQGGQAFLGYTF	TGTGCCAGCAGTCAGGGGGGACAGGCGTTTTTGGGCTACACCTTC
TRBV7-3	few	TRBJ2-1	.	CASSPYLSDEQFF	TGTGCCAGCAGCCCCTATTTGTCCGATGAGCAGTTCTTC
TRBV29-1	.	TRBJ2-2	TRBD2	CSVRLRLAENTGELFF	TGCAGCGTTCGTCTGCGGCTAGCGGAGAACACCGGGGAGCTGTTTTTT
TRBV4-2	.	TRBJ2-7	TRBD2	CASSQDQGPAGVYEQYF	TGTGCCAGCAGCCAAGATCAGGGGCCAGCGGGGGTATACGAGCAGTACTTC
TRBV28	few	TRBJ2-7	.	CASSPRREESPYEQYF	TGTGCCAGCAGCCCCCGGCGCGAGGAGTCACCCTACGAGCAGTACTTC
TRBV19	.	TRBJ2-2	.	CASIRGAGNTGELFF	TGTGCCAGTATTCGGGGAGCGGGGAACACCGGGGAGCTGTTTTTT
TRBV15	few	TRBJ2-5	.	CATSTFLQETQYF	TGTGCCACCAGCACGTTCCTTCAAGAGACCCAGTACTTC
TRBV5-1	.	TRBJ2-7	.	CASSLAGRADEQYF	TGCGCCAGCAGCTTGGCAGGGCGTGCTGACGAGCAGTACTTC
TRBV5-6	few	TRBJ2-2	TRBD1	CASSFGQARRTGELFF	TGTGCCAGCAGCTTCGGACAGGCCCGGCGTACCGGGGAGCTGTTTTTT
TRBV7-8	.	TRBJ2-1	.	CASSLSGTFEQFF	TGTGCCAGCAGCTTATCCGGGACATTTGAGCAGTTCTTC
TRBV5-1	.	TRBJ2-1	.	CASSLGASEYNEQFF	TGCGCCAGCAGCTTGGGGGCTAGCGAGTACAATGAGCAGTTCTTC
TRBV29-1	.	TRBJ1-1	.	CSVAPRPSTNTEAFF	TGCAGCGTTGCCCCCCGACCTAGCACGAACACTGAAGCTTTCTTT
TRBV4-1	.	TRBJ1-1	.	CASSQDGGEARAFF	TGCGCCAGCAGCCAAGACGGAGGAGAAGCAAGAGCTTTCTTT
TRBV11-2	.	TRBJ2-1	.	CASSRGREQFF	TGTGCCAGCAGCAGAGGTCGGGAGCAGTTCTTC
TRBV10-1	.	TRBJ2-5	.	CASSGGRRETQYF	TGCGCCAGCAGTGGGGGGCGGAGAGAGACCCAGTACTTC
TRBV13	.	TRBJ2-1	TRBD2	CASSSKKLAGGANEQFF	TGTGCCAGCAGCTCGAAAAAATTAGCGGGAGGTGCGAATGAGCAGTTCTTC
TRBV29-1	.	TRBJ1-2	.	CSVQRSNYGYTF	TGCAGCGTTCAGAGGAGTAACTATGGCTACACCTTC
TRBV5-6	.	TRBJ2-7	.	CASSLSGFSRYEQYF	TGTGCCAGCAGCTTGTCCGGTTTTTCGCGCTACGAGCAGTACTTC
TRBV30	.	TRBJ2-3	.	CAWSRPGLGRDTQYF	TGTGCCTGGAGTAGACCGGGACTGGGAAGAGATACGCAGTATTTT